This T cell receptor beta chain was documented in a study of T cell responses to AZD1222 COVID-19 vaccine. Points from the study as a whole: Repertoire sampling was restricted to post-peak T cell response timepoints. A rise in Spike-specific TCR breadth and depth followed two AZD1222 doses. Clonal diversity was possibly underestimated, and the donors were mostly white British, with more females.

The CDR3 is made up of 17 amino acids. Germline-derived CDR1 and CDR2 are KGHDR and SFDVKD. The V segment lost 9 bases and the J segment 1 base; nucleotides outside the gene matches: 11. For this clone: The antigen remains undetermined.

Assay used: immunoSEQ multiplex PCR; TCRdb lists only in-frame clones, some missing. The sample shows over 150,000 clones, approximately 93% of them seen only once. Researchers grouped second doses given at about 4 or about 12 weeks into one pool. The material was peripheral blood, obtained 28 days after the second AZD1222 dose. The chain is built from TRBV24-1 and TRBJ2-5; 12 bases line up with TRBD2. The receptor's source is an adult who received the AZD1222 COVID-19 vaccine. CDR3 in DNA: TGTGCCACCGCGCTAGCGGGGGGGCCTAGTAGCCAAGAGACCCAGTACTTC. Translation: CATALAGGPSSQETQYF.